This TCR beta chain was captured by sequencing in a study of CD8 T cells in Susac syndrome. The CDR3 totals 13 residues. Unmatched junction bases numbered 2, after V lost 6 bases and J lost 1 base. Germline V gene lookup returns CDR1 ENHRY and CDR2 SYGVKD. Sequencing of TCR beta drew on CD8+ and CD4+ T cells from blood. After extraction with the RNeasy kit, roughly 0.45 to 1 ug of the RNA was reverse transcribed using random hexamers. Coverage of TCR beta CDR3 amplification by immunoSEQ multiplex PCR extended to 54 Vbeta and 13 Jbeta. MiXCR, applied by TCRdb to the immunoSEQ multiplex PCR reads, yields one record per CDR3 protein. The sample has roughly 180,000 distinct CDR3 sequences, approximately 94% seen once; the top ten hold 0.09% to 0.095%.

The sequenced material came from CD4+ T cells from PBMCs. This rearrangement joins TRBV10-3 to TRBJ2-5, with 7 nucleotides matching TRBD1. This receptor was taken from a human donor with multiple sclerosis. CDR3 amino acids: CAIRGQSQETQYF. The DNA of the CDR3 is TGTGCCATCAGGGGACAGAGCCAAGAGACCCAGTACTTC.